Listed below are T cell receptor beta chains from one sample, sequenced in a study of OX40 agonist ivuxolimab in advanced cancers. This table comes from immunoSEQ multiplex PCR, and its TCRdb copy is limited to in-frame clones, with some not included. The repertoire holds under 50,000 clones, with over 80% as singletons. The sample here was CD4+ or CD8+ T cells sorted from blood, taken in a trial of the OX40 agonist ivuxolimab. The receptors here all came from an adult with an advanced solid tumor such as melanoma, head and neck, liver or kidney cancer. The CDR3 runs from the conserved cysteine through the conserved F or W.

v_call	j_call	cdr3_aa
TRBV5-1	TRBJ2-1	CASSKVGEQFF
TRBV7-3	TRBJ2-7	CASSPTGLGGGEQYF
TRBV6-9	TRBJ2-1	CASSYLGYEQFF
TRBV2	TRBJ2-1	CASKDSGIIEQFF
TRBV6-1	TRBJ1-5	CASWTGNNQPQHF
TRBV28	TRBJ2-7	CASSLTAGAWKQYF
TRBV30	.	CAWSVGLVGGNEQYF
TRBV10-3	TRBJ1-1	CAISEPTGQGVTEAFF
TRBV30	TRBJ2-2	CASLSGRALNTGELFF
TRBV2	TRBJ1-2	CASSGQGAEGYTF
TRBV2	TRBJ1-4	CASSRWTGSEKLFF
TRBV27	TRBJ2-1	CASSTRSQGGNEQFF
TRBV6-5	TRBJ1-6	CASSSVQSQNSPLHF
TRBV18	TRBJ1-1	CASSTGTTEAFF
TRBV29-1	TRBJ2-1	CSTPGLAGEKQFF
TRBV28	TRBJ1-2	CASSLYGQVYGYTF
TRBV18	TRBJ1-1	CASSPSARNTEAFF
TRBV11-2	TRBJ2-1	CASSLRRDRSYNEQFF
TRBV19	TRBJ1-1	CASSRGAKVPLAFF
TRBV28	TRBJ2-1	CASSSSAGGLRGNEQFF
TRBV7-2	TRBJ1-6	CASRDRPNSPLHF
TRBV19	TRBJ1-5	CASSMVLRARNRPQHF
TRBV21-1	TRBJ2-3	CASSDGESSTDTQYF
TRBV5-1	TRBJ1-1	CASSSSTVNTEAFF
TRBV11-2	TRBJ1-2	CASSLDAGTGSYGYTF
TRBV7-2	TRBJ2-7	CASRTSGGPSYEQYF
TRBV5-6	TRBJ2-5	CASSLFSVETQYF
TRBV15	TRBJ2-5	CATSRGIGQETQYF
TRBV28	TRBJ2-4	CASSNQNIQYF
TRBV29-1	TRBJ1-1	CSVDRDGGGTEAFF
TRBV5-1	TRBJ1-5	CASSLDSNQPQHF
TRBV7-9	TRBJ1-3	CASSSMRGRSGNTIYF
TRBV28	TRBJ1-1	CASSYQRGSVNTEAFF
TRBV28	TRBJ2-7	CASSPTAQTYEQYF
TRBV6-6	TRBJ1-3	CASGHPSGNTIYF
TRBV5-4	TRBJ2-3	CASSQGWAGAGLGTDTQYF
TRBV28	TRBJ2-2	CASIPSGRASGELFF